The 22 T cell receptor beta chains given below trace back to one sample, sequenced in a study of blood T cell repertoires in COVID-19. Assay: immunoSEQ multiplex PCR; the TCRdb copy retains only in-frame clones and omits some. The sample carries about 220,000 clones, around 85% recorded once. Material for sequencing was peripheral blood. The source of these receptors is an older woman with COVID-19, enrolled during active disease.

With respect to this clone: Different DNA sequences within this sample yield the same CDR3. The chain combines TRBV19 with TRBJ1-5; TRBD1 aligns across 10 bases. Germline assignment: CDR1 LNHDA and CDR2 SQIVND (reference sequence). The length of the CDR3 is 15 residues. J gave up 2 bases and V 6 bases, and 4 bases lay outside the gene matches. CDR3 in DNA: TGTGCCAGTAGGACCGGGACAGGGGGCAATCAGCCCCAGCATTTT. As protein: CASRTGTGGNQPQHF.

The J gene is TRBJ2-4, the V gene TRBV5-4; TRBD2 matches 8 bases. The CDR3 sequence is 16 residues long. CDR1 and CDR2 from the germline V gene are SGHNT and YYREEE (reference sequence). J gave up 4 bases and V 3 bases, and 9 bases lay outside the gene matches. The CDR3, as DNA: TGTGCCAGCAGCTGGGGTTCCGGGGGGGTTAAAAACATTCAGTACTTC. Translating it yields CASSWGSGGVKNIQYF.

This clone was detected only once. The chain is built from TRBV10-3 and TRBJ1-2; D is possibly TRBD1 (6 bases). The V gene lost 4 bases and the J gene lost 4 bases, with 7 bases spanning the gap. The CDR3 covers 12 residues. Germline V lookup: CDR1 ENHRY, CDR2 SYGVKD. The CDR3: CAISGTAYGYTF. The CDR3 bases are TGTGCCATCAGTGGGACAGCCTATGGCTACACCTTC.

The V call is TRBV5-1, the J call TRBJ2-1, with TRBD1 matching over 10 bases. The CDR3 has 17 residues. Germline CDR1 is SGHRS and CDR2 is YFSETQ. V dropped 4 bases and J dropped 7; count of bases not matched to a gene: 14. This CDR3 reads CASSQYDRGQGNNEQFF. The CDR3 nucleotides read TGCGCCAGCAGCCAATATGACAGGGGGCAAGGTAATAATGAGCAGTTCTTC.

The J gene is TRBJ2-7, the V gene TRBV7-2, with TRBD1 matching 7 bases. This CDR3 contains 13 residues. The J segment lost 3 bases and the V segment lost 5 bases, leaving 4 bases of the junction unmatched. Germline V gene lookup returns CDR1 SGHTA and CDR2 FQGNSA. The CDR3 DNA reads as TGTGCCAGCAGCACGGGACAGAACTACGAGCAGTACTTC. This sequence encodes CASSTGQNYEQYF. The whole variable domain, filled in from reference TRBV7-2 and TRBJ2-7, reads GAGVSQSPSNKVTEKGKDVELRCDPISGHTALYWYRQSLGQGLEFLIYFQGNSAPDKSGLPSDRFSAERTGGSVSTLTIQRTQQEDSAVYLCASSTGQNYEQYFGPGTRLTVT.

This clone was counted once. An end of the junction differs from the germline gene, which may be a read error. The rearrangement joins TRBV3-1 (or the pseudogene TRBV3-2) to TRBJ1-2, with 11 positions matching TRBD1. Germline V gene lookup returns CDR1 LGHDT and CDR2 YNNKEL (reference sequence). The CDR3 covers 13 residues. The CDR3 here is CASSQGDRGASHF. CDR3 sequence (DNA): TGTGCCAGCAGCCAAGGGGACAGGGGGGCTAGCCACTTC.

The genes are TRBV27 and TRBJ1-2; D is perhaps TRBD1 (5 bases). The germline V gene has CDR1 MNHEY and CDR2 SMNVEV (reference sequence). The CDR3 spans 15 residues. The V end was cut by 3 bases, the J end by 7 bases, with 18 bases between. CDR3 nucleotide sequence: TGTGCCAGCAGTTTTGGGGGGTCGGGGCTGTCTGGCTACACCTTC. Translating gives CASSFGGSGLSGYTF.

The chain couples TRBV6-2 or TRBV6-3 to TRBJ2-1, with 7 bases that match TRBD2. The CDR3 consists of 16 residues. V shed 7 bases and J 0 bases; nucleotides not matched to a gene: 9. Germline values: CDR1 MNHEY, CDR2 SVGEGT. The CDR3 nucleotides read TGTGCCAGCACCCCCCCGGGACTAAGCTCCTACAATGAGCAGTTCTTC. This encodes CASTPPGLSSYNEQFF.

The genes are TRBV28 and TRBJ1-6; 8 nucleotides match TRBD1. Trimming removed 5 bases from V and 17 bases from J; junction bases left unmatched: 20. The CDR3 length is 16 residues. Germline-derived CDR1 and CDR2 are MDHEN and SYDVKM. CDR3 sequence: CASSPYAGTGGLTVHF. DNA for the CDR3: TGTGCCAGCAGTCCTTACGCCGGGACAGGTGGTTTAACGGTCCACTTT.

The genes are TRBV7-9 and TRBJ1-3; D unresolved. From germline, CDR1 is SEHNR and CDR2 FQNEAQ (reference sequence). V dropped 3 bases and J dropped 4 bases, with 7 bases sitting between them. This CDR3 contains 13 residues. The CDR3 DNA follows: TGTGCCAGCAGCTTCCTGGGCGGAAACACCATATATTTT. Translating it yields CASSFLGGNTIYF.

CDR3 sequence reads: CASSMNGAQYSNQPQHF. CDR3 in DNA: TGTGCCAGTAGTATGAACGGAGCGCAGTATAGCAATCAGCCCCAGCATTTT. This rearrangement joins TRBV19 to TRBJ1-5; D gene unclear. Germline lookup yields CDR1 LNHDA and CDR2 SQIVND (reference sequence). With 3 bases removed from V and 0 bases from J, the gap between germline ends came to 15 bases. CDR3 size: 17 residues.

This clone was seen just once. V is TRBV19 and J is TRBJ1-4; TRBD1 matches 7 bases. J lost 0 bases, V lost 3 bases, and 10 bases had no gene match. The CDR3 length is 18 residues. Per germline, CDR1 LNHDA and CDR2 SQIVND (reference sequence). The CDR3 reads CASSILRTGGATNEKLFF. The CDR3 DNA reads TGTGCCAGTAGTATCCTAAGGACAGGCGGAGCAACTAATGAAAAACTGTTTTTT.

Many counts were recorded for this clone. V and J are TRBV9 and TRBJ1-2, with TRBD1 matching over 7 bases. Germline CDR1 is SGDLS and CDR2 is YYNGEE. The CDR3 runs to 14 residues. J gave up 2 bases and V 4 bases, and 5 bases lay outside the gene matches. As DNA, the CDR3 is TGTGCCAGCAGCAAAGAGGGACAGAACTATGGCTACACCTTC. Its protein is CASSKEGQNYGYTF. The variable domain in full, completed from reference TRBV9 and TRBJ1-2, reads DSGVTQTPKHLITATGQRVTLRCSPRSGDLSVYWYQQSLDQGLQFLIQYYNGEERAKGNILERFSAQQFPDLHSELNLSSLELGDSALYFCASSKEGQNYGYTFGSGTRLTVV.

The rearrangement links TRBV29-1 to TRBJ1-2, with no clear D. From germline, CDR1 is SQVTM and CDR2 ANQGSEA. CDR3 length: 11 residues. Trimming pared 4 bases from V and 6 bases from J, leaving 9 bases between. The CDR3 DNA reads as TGCAGCGTTGCGGGAACAGATGGCTACACCTTC. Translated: CSVAGTDGYTF.

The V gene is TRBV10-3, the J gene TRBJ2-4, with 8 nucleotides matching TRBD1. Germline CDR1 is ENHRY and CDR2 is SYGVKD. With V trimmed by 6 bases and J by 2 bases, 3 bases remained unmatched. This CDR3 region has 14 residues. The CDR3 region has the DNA TGTGCCATCAGAGGACAGGGAACCAAAAACATTCAGTACTTC. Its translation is CAIRGQGTKNIQYF.

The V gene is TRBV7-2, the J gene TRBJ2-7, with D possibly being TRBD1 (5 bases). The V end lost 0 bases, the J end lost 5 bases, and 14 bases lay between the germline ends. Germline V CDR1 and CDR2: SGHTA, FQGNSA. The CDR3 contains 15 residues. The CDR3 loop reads CASSLAGQGLHEQYF. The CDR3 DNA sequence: TGTGCCAGCAGCTTAGCCGGGCAGGGTCTCCACGAGCAGTACTTC.

CDR3 bases: TGTGCCATCAGTGAATGGGACTACTCTGGAAACACCATATATTTT. It is translated as CAISEWDYSGNTIYF. The chain employs TRBV10-3 and TRBJ1-3, with D perhaps TRBD1 (5 bases). V shed 3 bases and J shed 0 bases, with 9 bases lying between them. The CDR3 loop spans 15 amino acids. Germline-derived CDR1 and CDR2 are ENHRY and SYGVKD.

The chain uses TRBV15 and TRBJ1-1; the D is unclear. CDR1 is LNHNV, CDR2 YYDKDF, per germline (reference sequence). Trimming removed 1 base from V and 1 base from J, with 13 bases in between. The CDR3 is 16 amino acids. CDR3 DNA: TGTGCCACCAGCAGAGGGCCCCAGGCCCGGAACACTGAAGCTTTCTTT. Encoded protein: CATSRGPQARNTEAFF. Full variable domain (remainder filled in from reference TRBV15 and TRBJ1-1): DAMVIQNPRYQVTQFGKPVTLSCSQTLNHNVMYWYQQKSSQAPKLLFHYYDKDFNNEADTPDNFQSRRPNTSFCFLDIRSPGLGDTAMYLCATSRGPQARNTEAFFGQGTRLTVV.

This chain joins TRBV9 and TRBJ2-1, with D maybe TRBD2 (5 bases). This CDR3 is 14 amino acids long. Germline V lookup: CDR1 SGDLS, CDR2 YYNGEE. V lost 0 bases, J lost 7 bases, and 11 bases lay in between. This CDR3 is CASSVAGSGNEQFF. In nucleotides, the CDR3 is TGTGCCAGCAGCGTAGCGGGGAGTGGAAATGAGCAGTTCTTC.

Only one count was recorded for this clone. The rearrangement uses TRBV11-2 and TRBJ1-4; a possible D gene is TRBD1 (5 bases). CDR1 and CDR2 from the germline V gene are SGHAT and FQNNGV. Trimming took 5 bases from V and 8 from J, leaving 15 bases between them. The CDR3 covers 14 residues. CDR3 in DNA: TGTGCCAGCAGCCCCGTAAGGGGCAGGGAAAAACTGTTTTTT. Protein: CASSPVRGREKLFF.

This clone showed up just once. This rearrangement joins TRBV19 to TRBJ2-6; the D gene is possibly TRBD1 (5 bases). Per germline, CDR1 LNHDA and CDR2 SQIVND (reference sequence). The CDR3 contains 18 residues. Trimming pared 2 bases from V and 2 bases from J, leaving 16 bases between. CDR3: CASSIFGQGTAGANVLTF. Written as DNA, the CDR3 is TGTGCCAGTAGTATATTCGGGCAGGGAACGGCTGGGGCCAACGTCCTGACTTTC.

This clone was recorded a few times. In DNA form, the CDR3 reads TGCGCCAGCAGCTTGAAACTGGCACTCCTCCGGGACAGGGAGAATGAGCAGTTCTTC. It codes for CASSLKLALLRDRENEQFF. The chain combines TRBV5-1 with TRBJ2-1; 9 positions agree with TRBD1. Trimming at V came to 1 base and at J to 7 bases, leaving 18 bases not matched to a gene. The germline V gene encodes CDR1 SGHRS and CDR2 YFSETQ. The CDR3 length is 19 residues.